The TCR beta chain described here comes from a study of T cell repertoires in cytomegalovirus infection. This clonotype was recorded many times. Each CDR3 protein is one row after TCRdb ran MiXCR on the reads. The data contain some 220,000 distinct CDR3 sequences, about 5.9% of them seen just once; the ten biggest clones take up under 7.5%. Germline lookup yields CDR1 SGHTA and CDR2 FQGNSA. The CDR3 has 15 amino acids. V dropped 1 base and J dropped 10 bases, with 14 bases sitting between them. The clonotype comes from a human donor in good health (CMV status not recorded). Some clones in this sample may be carry-over from other donors' samples. The source material was PBMCs. The chain carries TRBV7-2 and TRBJ1-6, with D hard to call. This CDR3 is CASSLGLGSLSPLHF. In nucleotides, the CDR3 is TGTGCCAGCAGCTTAGGTTTGGGGAGCCTCTCACCCCTCCACTTT. The whole variable domain, remainder taken from reference TRBV7-2 and TRBJ1-6, is GAGVSQSPSNKVTEKGKDVELRCDPISGHTALYWYRQSLGQGLEFLIYFQGNSAPDKSGLPSDRFSAERTGGSVSTLTIQRTQQEDSAVYLCASSLGLGSLSPLHFGNGTRLTVT.